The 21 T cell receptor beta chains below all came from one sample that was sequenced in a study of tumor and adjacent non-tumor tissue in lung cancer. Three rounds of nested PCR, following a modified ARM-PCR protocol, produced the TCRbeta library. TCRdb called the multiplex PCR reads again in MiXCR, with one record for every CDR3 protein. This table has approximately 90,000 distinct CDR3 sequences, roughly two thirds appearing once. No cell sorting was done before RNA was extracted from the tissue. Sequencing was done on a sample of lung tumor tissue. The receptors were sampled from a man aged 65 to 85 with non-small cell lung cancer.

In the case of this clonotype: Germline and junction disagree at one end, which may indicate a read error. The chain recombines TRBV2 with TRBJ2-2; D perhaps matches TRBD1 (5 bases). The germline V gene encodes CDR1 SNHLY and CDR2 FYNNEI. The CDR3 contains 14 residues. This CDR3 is CVSSSDRKTGELFF. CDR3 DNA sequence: TGTGTCAGCAGTTCTGACAGAAAGACCGGGGAGCTGTTTTTT.

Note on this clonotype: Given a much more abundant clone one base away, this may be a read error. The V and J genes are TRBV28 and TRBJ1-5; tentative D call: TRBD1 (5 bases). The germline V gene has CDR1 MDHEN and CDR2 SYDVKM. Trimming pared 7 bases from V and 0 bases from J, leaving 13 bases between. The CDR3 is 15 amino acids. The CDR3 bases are TGTGCCAGCAATGAGTCAGGGAATAGCAATCAGCCCCAGCATTTT. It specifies CASNESGNSNQPQHF.

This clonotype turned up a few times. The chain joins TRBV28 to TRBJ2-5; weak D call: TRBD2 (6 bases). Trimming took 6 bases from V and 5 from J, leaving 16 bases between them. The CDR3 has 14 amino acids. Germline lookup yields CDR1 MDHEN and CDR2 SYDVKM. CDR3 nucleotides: TGTGCCAGCAGCCCCTGGGCCGGAGGGGAGACCCAGTACTTC. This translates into CASSPWAGGETQYF.

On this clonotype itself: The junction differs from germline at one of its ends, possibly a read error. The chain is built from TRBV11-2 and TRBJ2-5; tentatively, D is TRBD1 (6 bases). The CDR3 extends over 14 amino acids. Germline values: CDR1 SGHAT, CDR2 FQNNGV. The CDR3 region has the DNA TGTGCCAGCAGCCCTAGACAGGCGAGAGAGACCAAGTTCTTC. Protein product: CASSPRQARETKFF.

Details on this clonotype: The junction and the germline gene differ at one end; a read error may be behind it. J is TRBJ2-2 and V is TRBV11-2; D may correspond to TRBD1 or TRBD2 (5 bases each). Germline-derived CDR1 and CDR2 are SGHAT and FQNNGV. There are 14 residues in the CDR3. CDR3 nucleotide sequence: TGTGCCAGCAGACTGGGGCTGAACACCGGGGAGCTGATTTTT. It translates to CASRLGLNTGELIF.

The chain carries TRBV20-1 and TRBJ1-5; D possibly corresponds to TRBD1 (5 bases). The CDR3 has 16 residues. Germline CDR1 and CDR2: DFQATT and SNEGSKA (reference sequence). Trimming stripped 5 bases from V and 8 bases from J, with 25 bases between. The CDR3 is CSARAYRDSRGEPQHF. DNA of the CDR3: TGCAGTGCTCGAGCTTACCGGGACTCGCGGGGTGAGCCCCAGCATTTT.

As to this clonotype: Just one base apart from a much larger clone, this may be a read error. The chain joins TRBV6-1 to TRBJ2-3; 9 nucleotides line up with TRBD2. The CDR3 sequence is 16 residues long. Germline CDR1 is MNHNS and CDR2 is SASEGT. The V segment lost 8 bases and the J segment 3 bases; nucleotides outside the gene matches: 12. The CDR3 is CASLGGGASWTDTQYF. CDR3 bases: TGTGCCAGCCTCGGCGGGGGGGCCAGTTGGACAGATACGCAGTATTTT.

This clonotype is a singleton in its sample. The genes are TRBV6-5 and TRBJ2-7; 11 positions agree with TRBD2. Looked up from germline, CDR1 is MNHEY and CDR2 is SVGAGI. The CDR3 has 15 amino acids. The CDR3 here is CAGRPRTSGLYEQYF. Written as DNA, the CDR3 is TGTGCTGGCAGGCCCCGGACTAGCGGGCTATACGAGCAGTACTTC.

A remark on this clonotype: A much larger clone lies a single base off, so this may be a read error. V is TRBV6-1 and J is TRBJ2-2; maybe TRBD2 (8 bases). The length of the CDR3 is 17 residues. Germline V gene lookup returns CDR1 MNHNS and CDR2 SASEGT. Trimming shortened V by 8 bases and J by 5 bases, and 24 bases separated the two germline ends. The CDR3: CASGPAGRGQRTGELFF. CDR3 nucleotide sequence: TGTGCCAGCGGTCCAGCCGGGAGGGGGCAAAGGACCGGGGAGCTGTTTTTT.

The CDR3 sequence: CASSLSLQVYGYTF. In nucleotides, the CDR3 is TGTGCCAGCAGTTTATCTCTCCAGGTATATGGCTACACCTTC. This chain connects TRBV28 to TRBJ1-2, with D unresolved. V lost 1 base and J 5 bases, leaving 11 bases between the germline ends. The CDR3 is 14 amino acids. CDR1 is MDHEN, CDR2 SYDVKM, per germline.

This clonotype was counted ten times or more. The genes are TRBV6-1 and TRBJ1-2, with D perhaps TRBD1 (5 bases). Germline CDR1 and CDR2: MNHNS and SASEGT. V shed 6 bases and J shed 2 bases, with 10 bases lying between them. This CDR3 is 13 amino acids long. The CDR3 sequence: CASRPGLNYGYTF. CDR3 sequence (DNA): TGTGCCAGCAGACCAGGGCTGAACTATGGCTACACCTTC.

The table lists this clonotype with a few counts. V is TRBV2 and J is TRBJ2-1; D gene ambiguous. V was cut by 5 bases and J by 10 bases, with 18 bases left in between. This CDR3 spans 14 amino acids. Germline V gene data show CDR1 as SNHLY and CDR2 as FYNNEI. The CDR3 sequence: CASSSVRAYGEQFF. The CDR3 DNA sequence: TGTGCCAGCAGTTCGGTCCGAGCTTATGGCGAGCAGTTCTTC.

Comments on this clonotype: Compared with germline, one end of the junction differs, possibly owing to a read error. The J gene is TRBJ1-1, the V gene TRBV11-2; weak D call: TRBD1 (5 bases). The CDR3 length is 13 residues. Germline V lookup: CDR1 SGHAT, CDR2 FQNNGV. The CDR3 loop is CTSCSDSYTEAFF. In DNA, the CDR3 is TGTACCAGCTGCTCAGACAGCTACACTGAAGCTTTCTTT.

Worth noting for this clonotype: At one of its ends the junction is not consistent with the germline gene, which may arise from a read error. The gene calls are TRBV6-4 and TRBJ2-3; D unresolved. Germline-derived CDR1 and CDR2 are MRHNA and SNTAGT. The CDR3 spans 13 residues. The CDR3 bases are TGTGCCAGCGGTGACGAGCCCACAGATACGCAGTATTTT. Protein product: CASGDEPTDTQYF.

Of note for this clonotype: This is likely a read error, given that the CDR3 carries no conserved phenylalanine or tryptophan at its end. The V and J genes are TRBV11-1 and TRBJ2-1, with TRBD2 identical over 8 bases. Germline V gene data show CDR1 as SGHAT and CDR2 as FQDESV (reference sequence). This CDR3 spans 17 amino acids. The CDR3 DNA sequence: TGTGCCAGCAACTGGTACCCAGCGGGAGTTCCCTACAATGAACAGTTCGTC. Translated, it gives CASNWYPAGVPYNEQFV.

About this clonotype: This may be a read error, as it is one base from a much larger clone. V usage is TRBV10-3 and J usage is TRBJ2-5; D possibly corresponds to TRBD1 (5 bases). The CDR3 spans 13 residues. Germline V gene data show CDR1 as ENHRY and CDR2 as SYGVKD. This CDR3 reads CAIRAGYQETLYF. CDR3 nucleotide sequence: TGTGCCATCAGAGCAGGGTACCAAGAGACCCTGTACTTC.

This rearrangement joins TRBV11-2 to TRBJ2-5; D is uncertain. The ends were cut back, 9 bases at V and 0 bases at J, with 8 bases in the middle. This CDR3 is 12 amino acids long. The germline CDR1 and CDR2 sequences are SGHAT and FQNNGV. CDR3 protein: CARSLYQETQYF. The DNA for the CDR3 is TGTGCCAGAAGCCTGTACCAAGAGACCCAGTACTTC.

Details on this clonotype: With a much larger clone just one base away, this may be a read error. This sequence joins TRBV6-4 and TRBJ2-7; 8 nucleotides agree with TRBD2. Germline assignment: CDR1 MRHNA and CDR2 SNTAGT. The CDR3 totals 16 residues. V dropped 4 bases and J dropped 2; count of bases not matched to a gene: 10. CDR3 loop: CASSVAGGQGTYEQYF. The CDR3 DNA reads TGTGCCAGCAGTGTTGCGGGAGGCCAGGGGACCTACGAGCAGTACTTC.

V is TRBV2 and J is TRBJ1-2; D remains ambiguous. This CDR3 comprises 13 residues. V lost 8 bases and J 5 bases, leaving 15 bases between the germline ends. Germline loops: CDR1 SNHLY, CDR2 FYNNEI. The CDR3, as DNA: TGTGCCAGCGGAATCAAATCGGGGTATGGCTACACCTTC. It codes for CASGIKSGYGYTF.

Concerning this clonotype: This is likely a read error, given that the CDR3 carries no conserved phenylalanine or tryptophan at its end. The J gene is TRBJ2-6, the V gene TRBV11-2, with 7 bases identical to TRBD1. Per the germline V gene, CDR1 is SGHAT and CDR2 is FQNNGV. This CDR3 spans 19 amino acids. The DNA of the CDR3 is TGTGCCAGCAGCTCCCCGAGGGGAAGAGGGGGCTCTGTGGCCAACGCCCTGACTTTA. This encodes CASSSPRGRGGSVANALTL.

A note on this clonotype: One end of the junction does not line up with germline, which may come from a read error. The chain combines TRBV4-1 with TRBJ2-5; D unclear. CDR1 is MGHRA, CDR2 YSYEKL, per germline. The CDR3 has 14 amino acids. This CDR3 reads CASSHGSFLETQYF. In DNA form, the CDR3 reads TGCGCAAGCAGCCATGGAAGTTTTCTAGAGACCCAGTACTTC.